The clone carrying this T cell receptor beta chain was recorded a few times. The same CDR3 arises from other DNA sequences in this sample as well. The data are from a study of control samples from healthy donors and cancer patients. In germline, CDR1 is MNHNS, CDR2 SASEGT. The CDR3 is 14 residues long. The ends were cut back, 3 bases at V and 2 bases at J, with 10 bases in the middle. The assay was immunoSEQ multiplex PCR, and TCRdb's table has in-frame clones only and misses some. The repertoire holds over 110,000 clones, with 70% to 90% as singletons. The source is a woman in her twenties or thirties in good health. Material: blood. The rearrangement joins TRBV6-1 to TRBJ1-1; D ambiguous. As DNA, the CDR3 is TGTGCCAGCAGTGACCCCACCCTTAACACTGAAGCTTTCTTT. It codes for CASSDPTLNTEAFF.